This record concerns one T cell receptor beta chain sequence. The sample comes from a study of human T cells and chemical hapten exposure. Study summary: The sensitizer, 2% DPC, was used on roughly 2 cm by roughly 2 cm of upper inner arm skin.

Described time point: pre-sensitization, week 0. Specified treatment: therapeutic diphenylcyclopropenone sensitization with weekly scalp DPC. Venepuncture was done earlier than the placement of each patch test. Germline CDR1 and CDR2: LGHNA and YNFKEQ. This CDR3 is 14 amino acids long. The V gene lost 1 base and the J gene lost 7 bases, with 11 bases spanning the gap. TCRdb re-called the RACE reads with MiXCR, one entry per CDR3 protein. The sample shows about 350,000 distinct CDR3 sequences, around 5% of them seen only once. The sequenced sample was whole blood, obtained in connection with sensitization to the hapten diphenylcyclopropenone (DPC). The receptor was isolated from a woman younger than 35 with alopecia areata. Some clones in this sample may be carry-over from other donors' samples. The rearrangement links TRBV4-2 to TRBJ2-1; a weak D match, TRBD1 (6 bases). The CDR3 nucleotides are TGTGCCAGCAGCCAAGGGGGCAGGGGTAATGAGCAGTTCTTC. It codes for CASSQGGRGNEQFF.